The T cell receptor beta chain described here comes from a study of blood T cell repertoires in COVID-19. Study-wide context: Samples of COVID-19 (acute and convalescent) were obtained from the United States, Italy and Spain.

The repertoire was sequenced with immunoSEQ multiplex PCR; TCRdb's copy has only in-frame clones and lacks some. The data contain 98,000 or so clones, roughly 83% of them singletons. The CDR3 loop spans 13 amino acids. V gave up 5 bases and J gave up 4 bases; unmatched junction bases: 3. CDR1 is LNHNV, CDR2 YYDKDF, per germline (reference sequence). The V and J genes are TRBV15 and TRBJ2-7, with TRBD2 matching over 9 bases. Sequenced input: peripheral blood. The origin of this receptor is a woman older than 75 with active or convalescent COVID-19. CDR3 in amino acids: CATSQGLAYEQYF. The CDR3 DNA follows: TGTGCCACCAGCCAAGGACTAGCGTACGAGCAGTACTTC.